A selection of T cell receptor beta chains follows, all from one sample in a study of blood T cell repertoires in COVID-19. Method: immunoSEQ multiplex PCR; TCRdb's copy keeps in-frame clones and lacks some. Of 55,000 to 65,000 clones listed, roughly 85% are singletons. The sequenced sample was peripheral blood. These receptors were taken from a man aged 55 to 69 with acute or convalescent COVID-19. Each CDR3 is given without its conserved first and last residue. Fields, in order: V gene, J gene, CDR3 protein.

v_gene: TRBV11-2; j_gene: TRBJ1-5; CDR3aa: ASSPREGGGEPQH
v_gene: TRBV5-6; j_gene: TRBJ1-3; CDR3aa: ASSLVSSGNTIY
v_gene: TRBV3-1/TRBV3-2; j_gene: TRBJ1-1; CDR3aa: ASSQDWTGGMNTEAF
v_gene: TRBV7-9; j_gene: TRBJ2-3; CDR3aa: ASNYGLAGVLGTDTQY
v_gene: TRBV27; j_gene: TRBJ2-5; CDR3aa: ARYPRGQETQY
v_gene: TRBV21-1; j_gene: TRBJ2-2; CDR3aa: ASSKLLQGAAGELF
v_gene: TRBV7-9; j_gene: TRBJ1-2; CDR3aa: ASSLGGGVGNYGYT
v_gene: TRBV10-3; j_gene: TRBJ2-1; CDR3aa: AIRVPGQADNEQF
v_gene: TRBV3-1/TRBV3-2; j_gene: TRBJ2-5; CDR3aa: ASSQEGSRLAASLRGKETQY
v_gene: TRBV2; j_gene: TRBJ1-5; CDR3aa: ASSGQGFQPQH
v_gene: TRBV12-3/TRBV12-4; j_gene: TRBJ2-3; CDR3aa: ASSLAGTGPEY
v_gene: TRBV18; j_gene: TRBJ2-3; CDR3aa: ASSLAGRVPDTQY
v_gene: TRBV5-1; j_gene: TRBJ1-6; CDR3aa: ASSLGGPHNSPLH
v_gene: TRBV15; j_gene: TRBJ1-5; CDR3aa: ATSRGTQPQH
v_gene: TRBV5-1; j_gene: TRBJ2-1; CDR3aa: ASSLWTSGDNEQF
v_gene: TRBV6-2/TRBV6-3; j_gene: TRBJ1-1; CDR3aa: ASSYSRSTEAF
v_gene: TRBV6-5; j_gene: TRBJ2-7; CDR3aa: ASSYRDRPGFEQY
v_gene: TRBV6-5; j_gene: TRBJ2-3; CDR3aa: ASSLAGPTDTQY
v_gene: TRBV18; j_gene: TRBJ1-2; CDR3aa: ASSRTGEGYT
v_gene: TRBV2; j_gene: TRBJ2-6; CDR3aa: ASNRIGANVLT
v_gene: TRBV28; j_gene: TRBJ1-1; CDR3aa: ASSFGDRGGEAF
v_gene: TRBV18; j_gene: TRBJ2-6; CDR3aa: ASSLGSGANVLT
v_gene: TRBV10-3; j_gene: TRBJ1-5; CDR3aa: AISDDRQGKPQH
v_gene: TRBV30; j_gene: TRBJ1-5; CDR3aa: AWRDRDNQPQH
v_gene: TRBV4-3; j_gene: TRBJ2-5; CDR3aa: ASSQEARETQY
v_gene: TRBV13; j_gene: TRBJ1-4; CDR3aa: ASSPRDKREKLF
v_gene: TRBV7-9; j_gene: TRBJ2-1; CDR3aa: ASHTIAEQF
v_gene: TRBV5-4; j_gene: TRBJ1-2; CDR3aa: ASSLARKGVRGYT
v_gene: TRBV7-6; j_gene: TRBJ2-1; CDR3aa: ASSPYRSSYNEQF
v_gene: TRBV5-6; j_gene: TRBJ2-7; CDR3aa: ASSIPGQGPLQQY